Following are 9 T cell receptor beta chains from one sample sequenced in a study of CD8 T cells in ankylosing spondylitis. General study findings and limits: A TCR beta motif made of several highly homologous variants seemed typical of ankylosing spondylitis blood.

Their target antigens are unknown. TCRdb reprocessed the 5' RACE reads with MiXCR, giving one entry per CDR3 protein. The sample carries about 540,000 distinct CDR3 sequences, roughly an eighth recorded once. Specimen: blood, either unsorted or a sorted T cell fraction (not recorded which). The receptors originated from a male donor with ankylosing spondylitis.

In its sample, this clonotype was seen a few times. This sequence joins TRBV3-1 and TRBJ2-7; D uncertain. The germline V gene encodes CDR1 LGHDT and CDR2 YNNKEL (reference sequence). This CDR3 is built from 16 residues. Trimming removed 0 bases at V and 6 bases at J, with 18 bases between. This chain's CDR3 is CASSQENGWGLCEQYV. In nucleotides, the CDR3 is TGTGCCAGCAGCCAAGAGAATGGTTGGGGTCTCTGCGAGCAGTACGTC.

This clonotype was recorded a few times. This chain uses TRBV27 with TRBJ2-2, with no clear D. CDR3 length: 12 residues. V was trimmed by 8 bases and J by 3 bases, leaving 7 bases between them. Germline V gene lookup returns CDR1 MNHEY and CDR2 SMNVEV (reference sequence). CDR3 DNA: TGTGCCAGCGCTGGGTACACCGGGGAGCTGTTTTTT. Protein product: CASAGYTGELFF.

This clonotype was recorded a few times. The rearrangement links TRBV5-1 to TRBJ2-1; D ambiguous. CDR3 size: 13 residues. Germline V gives CDR1 SGHRS, CDR2 YFSETQ. Trimming removed 0 bases at V and 6 bases at J, with 7 bases between. CDR3 DNA: TGCGCCAGCAGCTTGGAGCCGGTCAATGAGCAGTTCTTC. As protein: CASSLEPVNEQFF.

This clonotype was counted at least ten times. V and J are TRBV10-3 and TRBJ2-1; 7 nucleotides line up with TRBD2. The CDR3 runs to 15 residues. Germline CDR1 reads ENHRY; CDR2 reads SYGVKD. The ends lost 3 bases at V and 9 bases at J; junction bases unmatched: 11. CDR3 in DNA: TGTGCCATCAGTGATTCGGTGGGAGGGCCTGGTGAGCAGTTCTTC. Encoded protein: CAISDSVGGPGEQFF.

This clonotype has more than one count but fewer than ten. V gene TRBV6-1 combines with J gene TRBJ1-1, with TRBD1 matching over 7 bases. The CDR3 spans 14 residues. Germline CDR1 MNHNS, CDR2 SASEGT. J gave up 4 bases and V 5 bases, and 7 bases lay outside the gene matches. The CDR3 coding sequence is TGTGCCAGCAGTCCGCGGGCAGGGGGCACTGAAGCTTTCTTT. This gives the protein CASSPRAGGTEAFF.

The CDR3, as DNA: TGTGCCAGCAGCGCCCAGGGTTCTGAGCAGTTCTTC. Protein sequence: CASSAQGSEQFF. The chain carries TRBV7-9 and TRBJ2-1, with D perhaps TRBD1 (5 bases). This CDR3 contains 12 residues. Trimming cost V 5 bases and J 9 bases, with 11 bases left between them. The V gene's germline CDR1 is SEHNR and CDR2 FQNEAQ (reference sequence). The full variable domain, in which reference TRBV7-9 and TRBJ2-1 provide the parts outside the CDR3, is DTGVSQNPRHKITKRGQNVTFRCDPISEHNRLYWYRQTLGQGPEFLTYFQNEAQLEKSRLLSDRFSAERPKGSFSTLEIQRTEQGDSAMYLCASSAQGSEQFFGPGTRLTVL.

The chain uses TRBV24-1 and TRBJ2-1; 8 nucleotides line up with TRBD2. V was pared by 7 bases and J by 0 bases, with 4 bases of the junction left unmatched. Germline-derived CDR1 and CDR2 are KGHDR and SFDVKD. This CDR3 comprises 15 residues. The CDR3 is CATSVGGGSYNEQFF. The CDR3 bases are TGTGCCACCAGCGTCGGGGGGGGCTCCTACAATGAGCAGTTCTTC.

This clonotype was counted a few times. V gene TRBV10-3 combines with J gene TRBJ1-3, with D hard to call. Trimming took off 8 bases at V and 1 base at J, with 6 bases between the two ends. CDR1 is ENHRY and CDR2 is SYGVKD in the germline V gene. The CDR3 consists of 12 residues. The CDR3 loop is CAIGNSGNTIYF. The DNA for the CDR3 is TGTGCCATCGGGAATTCTGGAAACACCATATATTTT.

The chain couples TRBV2 to TRBJ2-2, with D possibly being TRBD1 (5 bases). Per germline, CDR1 SNHLY and CDR2 FYNNEI. The CDR3 runs to 15 residues. V lost 6 bases and J lost 9, with 20 bases in between. The CDR3 sequence is CASRGQGGIAWELFF. DNA for the CDR3: TGTGCCAGCAGGGGGCAGGGCGGAATTGCTTGGGAGCTGTTTTTT.